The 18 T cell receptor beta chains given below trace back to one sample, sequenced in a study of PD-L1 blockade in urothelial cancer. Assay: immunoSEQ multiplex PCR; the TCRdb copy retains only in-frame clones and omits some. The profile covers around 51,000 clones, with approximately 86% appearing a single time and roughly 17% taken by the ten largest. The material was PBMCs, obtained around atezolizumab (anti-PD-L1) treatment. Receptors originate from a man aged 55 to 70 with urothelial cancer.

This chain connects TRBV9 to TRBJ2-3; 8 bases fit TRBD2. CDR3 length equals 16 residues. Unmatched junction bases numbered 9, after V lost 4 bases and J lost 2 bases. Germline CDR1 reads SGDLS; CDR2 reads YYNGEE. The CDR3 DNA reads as TGTGCCAGCAGCCCCACAGCGGGGGCTTACACAGATACGCAGTATTTT. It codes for CASSPTAGAYTDTQYF.

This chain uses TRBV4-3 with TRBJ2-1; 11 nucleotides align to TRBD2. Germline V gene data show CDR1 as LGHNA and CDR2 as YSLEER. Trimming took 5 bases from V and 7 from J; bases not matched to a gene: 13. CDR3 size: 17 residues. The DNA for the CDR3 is TGCGCCAGCAGCTCCGGGACTAGCGGACGGGGATCAAATGAGCAGTTCTTC. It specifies CASSSGTSGRGSNEQFF.

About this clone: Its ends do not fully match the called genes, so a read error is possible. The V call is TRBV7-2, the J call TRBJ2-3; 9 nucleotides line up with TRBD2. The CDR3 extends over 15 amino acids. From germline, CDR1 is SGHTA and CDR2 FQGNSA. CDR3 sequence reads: CASSLAGHRTDTQYF. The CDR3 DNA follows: TGTGCCAGCAGCCTAGCGGGACATAGAACAGATACGCAGTATTTT.

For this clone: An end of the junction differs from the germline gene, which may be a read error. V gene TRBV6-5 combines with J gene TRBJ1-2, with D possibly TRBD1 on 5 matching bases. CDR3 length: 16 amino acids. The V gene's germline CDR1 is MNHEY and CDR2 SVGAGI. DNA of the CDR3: TGTGCCAGCAGTTACTCCCCAAGGAGGGGCAACTGTGGCTACACCTTC. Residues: CASSYSPRRGNCGYTF.

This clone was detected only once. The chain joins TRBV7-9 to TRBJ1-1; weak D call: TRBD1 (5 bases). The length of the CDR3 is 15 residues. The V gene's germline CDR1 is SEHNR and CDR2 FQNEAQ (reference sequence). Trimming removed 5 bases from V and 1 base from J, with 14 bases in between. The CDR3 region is CASSRWGVGNTEAFF. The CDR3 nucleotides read TGTGCCAGCAGCCGCTGGGGGGTGGGGAACACTGAAGCTTTCTTT.

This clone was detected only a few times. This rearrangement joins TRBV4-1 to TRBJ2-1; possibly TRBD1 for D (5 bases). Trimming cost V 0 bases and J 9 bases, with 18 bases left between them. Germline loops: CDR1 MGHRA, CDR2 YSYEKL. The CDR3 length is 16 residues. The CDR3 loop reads CASSQDQGQGRSEQFF. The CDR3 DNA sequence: TGCGCCAGCAGCCAAGATCAAGGTCAGGGTCGAAGTGAGCAGTTCTTC.

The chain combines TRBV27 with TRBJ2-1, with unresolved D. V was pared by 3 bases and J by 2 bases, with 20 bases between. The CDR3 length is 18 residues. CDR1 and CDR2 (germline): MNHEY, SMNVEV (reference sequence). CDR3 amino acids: CASSFTAASRSPYNEQFF. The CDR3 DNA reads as TGTGCCAGCAGTTTTACCGCCGCCTCCCGAAGCCCCTACAATGAGCAGTTCTTC.

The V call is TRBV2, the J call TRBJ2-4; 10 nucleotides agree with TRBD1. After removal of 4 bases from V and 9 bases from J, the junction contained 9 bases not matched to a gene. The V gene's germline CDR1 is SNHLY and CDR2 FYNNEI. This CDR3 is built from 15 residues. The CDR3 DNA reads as TGTGCCAGCAGTGCACCCGACAGGGGGCGGAGCATTCAGTACTTC. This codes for CASSAPDRGRSIQYF.

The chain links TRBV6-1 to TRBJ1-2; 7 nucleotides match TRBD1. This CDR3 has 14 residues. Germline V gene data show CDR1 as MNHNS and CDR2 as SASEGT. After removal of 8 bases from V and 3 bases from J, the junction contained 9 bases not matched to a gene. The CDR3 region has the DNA TGTGCCAGCGCCGAGACAGGGAGAGACTATGGCTACACCTTC. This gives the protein CASAETGRDYGYTF.

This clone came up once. CDR3 DNA: TGTGCCAGCAGCCAAGATACCGTGACTACTCGCCAAGAGACCCAGTACTTC. This gives the protein CASSQDTVTTRQETQYF. The chain links TRBV14 to TRBJ2-5, with D tentatively TRBD2 (5 bases). This CDR3 comprises 17 residues. Germline V lookup: CDR1 SGHDN, CDR2 FVKESK. Between the trimmed V and J ends, which lost 0 bases and 1 base, there was a span of 15 bases.

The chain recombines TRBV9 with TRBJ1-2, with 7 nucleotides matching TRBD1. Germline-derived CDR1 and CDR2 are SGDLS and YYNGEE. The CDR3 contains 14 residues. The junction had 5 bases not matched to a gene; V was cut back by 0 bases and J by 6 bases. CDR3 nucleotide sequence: TGTGCCAGCAGCGTAGACCGACAGGGAAATGGCTACACCTTC. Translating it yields CASSVDRQGNGYTF. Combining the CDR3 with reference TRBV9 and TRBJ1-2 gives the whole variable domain DSGVTQTPKHLITATGQRVTLRCSPRSGDLSVYWYQQSLDQGLQFLIQYYNGEERAKGNILERFSAQQFPDLHSELNLSSLELGDSALYFCASSVDRQGNGYTFGSGTRLTVV.

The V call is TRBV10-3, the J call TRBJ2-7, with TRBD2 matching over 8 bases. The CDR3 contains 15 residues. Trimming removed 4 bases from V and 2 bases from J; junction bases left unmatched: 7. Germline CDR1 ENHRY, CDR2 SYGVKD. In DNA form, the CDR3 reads TGTGCCATCAGTGGGTTAGCGGGATCCGCCTACGAGCAGTACTTC. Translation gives CAISGLAGSAYEQYF.

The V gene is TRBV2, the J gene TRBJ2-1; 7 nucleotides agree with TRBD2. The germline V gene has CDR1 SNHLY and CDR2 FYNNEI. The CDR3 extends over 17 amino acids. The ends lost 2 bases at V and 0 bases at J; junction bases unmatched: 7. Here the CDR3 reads CASSEQPRGGSYNEQFF. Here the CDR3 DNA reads TGTGCCAGCAGTGAACAACCCCGCGGGGGCTCCTACAATGAGCAGTTCTTC.

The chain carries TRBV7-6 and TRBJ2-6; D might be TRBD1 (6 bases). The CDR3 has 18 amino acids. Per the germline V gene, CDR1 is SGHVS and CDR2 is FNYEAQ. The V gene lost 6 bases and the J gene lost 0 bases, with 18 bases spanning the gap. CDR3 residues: CASRLWDTYSSGANVLTF. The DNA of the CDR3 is TGTGCCAGCAGACTTTGGGACACCTATTCCTCTGGGGCCAACGTCCTGACTTTC. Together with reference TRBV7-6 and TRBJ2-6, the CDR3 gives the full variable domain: GAGVSQSPRYKVTKRGQDVALRCDPISGHVSLYWYRQALGQGPEFLTYFNYEAQQDKSGLPNDRFSAERPEGSISTLTIQRTEQRDSAMYRCASRLWDTYSSGANVLTFGAGSRLTVL.

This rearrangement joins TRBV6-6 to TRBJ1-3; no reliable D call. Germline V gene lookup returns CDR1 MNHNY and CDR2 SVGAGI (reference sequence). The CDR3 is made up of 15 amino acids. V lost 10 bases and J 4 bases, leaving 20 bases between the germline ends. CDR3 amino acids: CATLGRAEEGNTIYF. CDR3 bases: TGTGCCACCCTCGGCCGAGCAGAGGAGGGAAACACCATATATTTT.

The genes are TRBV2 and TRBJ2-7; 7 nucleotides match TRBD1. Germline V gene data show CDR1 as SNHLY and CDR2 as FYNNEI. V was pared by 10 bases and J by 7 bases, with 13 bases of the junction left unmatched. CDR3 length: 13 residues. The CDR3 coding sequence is TGTGCCACGGTAGGGGGCCCCTTTAGGGAGCAGTACTTC. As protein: CATVGGPFREQYF.

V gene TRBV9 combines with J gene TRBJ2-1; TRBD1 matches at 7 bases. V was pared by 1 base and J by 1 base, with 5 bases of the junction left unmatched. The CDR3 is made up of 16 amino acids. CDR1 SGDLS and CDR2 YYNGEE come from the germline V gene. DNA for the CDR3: TGTGCCAGCAGCGTAACCACAGGGGTGTCCTACAATGAGCAGTTCTTC. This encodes CASSVTTGVSYNEQFF.

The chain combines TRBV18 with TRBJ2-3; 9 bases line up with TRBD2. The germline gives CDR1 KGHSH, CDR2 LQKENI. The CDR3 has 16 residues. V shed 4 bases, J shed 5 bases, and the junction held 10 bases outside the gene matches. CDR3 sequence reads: CASSLMTSGAVDTQYF. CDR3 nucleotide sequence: TGTGCCAGCTCACTGATGACTAGCGGAGCGGTAGATACGCAGTATTTT.